These 30 T cell receptor beta chains were sequenced from one sample in a study of monozygotic twins with inflammatory bowel disease. Following a re-call of the 5' RACE reads, TCRdb has one entry per CDR3 protein and lacks DNA. Recorded for this sample: roughly 200,000 distinct CDR3 sequences. Sequences were obtained from blood. These receptors were collected from a human donor with ulcerative colitis or Crohn's disease, or a healthy co-twin of an affected twin (not recorded which).

The V and J genes are TRBV20-1 and TRBJ2-3; there is no DNA to check the TCRdb D call of TRBD1. This CDR3 is 17 amino acids long. Germline CDR1 and CDR2: DFQATT and SNEGSKA (reference sequence). CDR3 region: CSARSPPGTGNTDTQYF.

V is TRBV11-2 and J is TRBJ2-2; TCRdb reports TRBD2, a call that lacks DNA to check it against. Per germline, CDR1 SGHAT and CDR2 FQNNGV. The length of the CDR3 is 16 residues. CDR3 in amino acids: CASSQKGLGCTGELFF. The variable domain in full, with the rest retrieved from reference TRBV11-2 and TRBJ2-2, is EAGVAQSPRYKIIEKRQSVAFWCNPISGHATLYWYQQILGQGPKLLIQFQNNGVVDDSQLPKDRFSAERLKGVDSTLKIQPAKLEDSAVYLCASSQKGLGCTGELFFGEGSRLTVL.

This sequence joins TRBV6-5 and TRBJ2-1; without DNA, the TCRdb call of TRBD2 cannot be checked. This CDR3 has 15 residues. The germline V gene has CDR1 MNHEY and CDR2 SVGAGI. CDR3: CASSYPLAGINEQFF.

The gene calls are TRBV6-1 and TRBJ2-6; TCRdb names TRBD2, which stays unverified in the absence of DNA. The length of the CDR3 is 17 residues. Germline V gene lookup returns CDR1 MNHNS and CDR2 SASEGT. The CDR3 region is CASRAGTYLSGANVLTF.

The V gene is TRBV5-5, the J gene TRBJ2-1; TCRdb indicates TRBD1, and absent DNA this call remains unverified. The germline V gene encodes CDR1 SGHKS and CDR2 YYEKEE (reference sequence). This CDR3 region has 16 residues. The CDR3 sequence: CASSFTGGPTYNEQFF.

The chain employs TRBV19 and TRBJ2-2. The CDR3 is 13 amino acids. Looked up from germline, CDR1 is LNHDA and CDR2 is SQIVND (reference sequence). The CDR3 reads CASSIAGSGELFF.

The chain uses TRBV5-5 and TRBJ2-5. CDR1 and CDR2 (germline): SGHKS, YYEKEE (reference sequence). The CDR3 length is 12 residues. This chain's CDR3 is CATSTLAETQYF.

This rearrangement joins TRBV20-1 to TRBJ2-1; TCRdb reports TRBD2, a call that lacks DNA to check it against. Germline V lookup: CDR1 DFQATT, CDR2 SNEGSKA (reference sequence). This CDR3 spans 14 amino acids. CDR3 residues: CSGASGTWVHEQFF.

The V gene is TRBV5-4, the J gene TRBJ1-1; TCRdb designates TRBD1, a call that cannot be tested without DNA. Germline values: CDR1 SGHNT, CDR2 YYREEE (reference sequence). The CDR3 is 15 amino acids. CDR3 residues: CASSFPGRGDTEAFF.

V gene TRBV12-3 or TRBV12-4 combines with J gene TRBJ1-2; TCRdb lists TRBD1, though no DNA is available to test this call. The CDR3 spans 14 residues. This CDR3 reads CASSQAQGVYGYTF.

This chain uses TRBV30 with TRBJ1-1. Germline V gene sequence: CDR1 GTSNPN, CDR2 SVGIG (reference sequence). CDR3 length: 13 amino acids. The CDR3 protein is CAWGRDLNTEAFF. The entire variable domain, with the rest obtained from reference TRBV30 and TRBJ1-1, is as follows: SQTIHQWPATLVQPVGSPLSLECTVEGTSNPNLYWYRQAAGRGLQLLFYSVGIGQISSEVPQNLSASRPQDRQFILSSKKLLLSDSGFYLCAWGRDLNTEAFFGQGTRLTVV.

The V and J genes are TRBV6-2 or TRBV6-3 and TRBJ2-7. There are 12 residues in the CDR3. The germline V gene has CDR1 MNHEY and CDR2 SVGEGT. The CDR3 sequence is CASSSEPYEQYF.

The chain employs TRBV7-8 and TRBJ2-2; the TCRdb call, TRBD1, lacks DNA for checking. The V gene's germline CDR1 is SGHVS and CDR2 FQNEAQ. This CDR3 has 16 residues. CDR3 amino acids: CASSPWTELNTGELFF. Looking up the rest from reference TRBV7-8 and TRBJ2-2 gives the full variable domain: GAGVSQSPRYKVAKRGQDVALRCDPISGHVSLFWYQQALGQGPEFLTYFQNEAQLDKSGLPSDRFFAERPEGSVSTLKIQRTQQEDSAVYLCASSPWTELNTGELFFGEGSRLTVL.

The chain uses TRBV7-2 and TRBJ2-2; TCRdb outputs TRBD1, but without DNA this stays unchecked. This CDR3 is built from 15 residues. CDR1 is SGHTA, CDR2 FQGNSA, per germline. The CDR3 spells CASSLAQGAAGELFF.

The chain is built from TRBV7-2 and TRBJ2-7. The CDR3 consists of 13 residues. CDR1 and CDR2 from the germline V gene are SGHTA and FQGNSA. This CDR3 reads CASSLAVPYEQYF.

The gene calls are TRBV12-3 or TRBV12-4 and TRBJ1-1. CDR3 length equals 13 residues. CDR3 in amino acids: CASSFGGCTEAFF.

The gene calls are TRBV20-1 and TRBJ2-1; TCRdb outputs TRBD2, but without DNA this stays unchecked. This CDR3 has 18 residues. CDR1 is DFQATT and CDR2 is SNEGSKA in the germline V gene (reference sequence). The CDR3 here is CSARDLDSGPSSYNEQFF.

The chain's CDR3 is CSVGGSMNTGELFF. The chain has TRBV29-1 and TRBJ2-2; TCRdb gives TRBD1 as the D gene, but with no DNA this cannot be confirmed. Looked up from germline, CDR1 is SQVTM and CDR2 is ANQGSEA. CDR3 length: 14 residues.

CDR3 region: CASSGMGVTYNEQFF. J is TRBJ2-1 and V is TRBV5-6; TCRdb's assignment of TRBD1 cannot be checked, as there is no DNA. The CDR3 has 15 residues. Germline loops: CDR1 SGHDT, CDR2 YYEEEE.

The J gene is TRBJ2-5, the V gene TRBV29-1. The CDR3 is 12 residues long. The germline CDR1 and CDR2 sequences are SQVTM and ANQGSEA. CDR3 protein: CSVDIQLETQYF.

The rearrangement links TRBV24-1 to TRBJ2-1; with no DNA, the TCRdb D assignment of TRBD1 cannot be verified. Germline values: CDR1 KGHDR, CDR2 SFDVKD. This CDR3 has 11 residues. CDR3 residues: CATGEGTEQFF.

The CDR3 here is CASSSAGTPWGNTIYF. The chain is built from TRBV12-3 or TRBV12-4 and TRBJ1-3; the TRBD1 assignment by TCRdb is unverifiable without DNA. This CDR3 region has 16 residues.

The V gene is TRBV5-1, the J gene TRBJ2-1; TCRdb's D call, TRBD2, is unchecked because there is no DNA. The CDR3 spans 17 residues. From germline, CDR1 is SGHRS and CDR2 YFSETQ. The CDR3 region is CASSLEGLAGGWNEQFF.

The V and J genes are TRBV5-1 and TRBJ2-4; TCRdb selects TRBD1, and the lack of DNA leaves this call unchecked. The CDR3 consists of 16 residues. Germline CDR1 SGHRS, CDR2 YFSETQ. This CDR3 reads CASSISGGAWENIQYF.

CDR3 amino acids: CASRTGGLETQYF. The rearrangement links TRBV6-4 to TRBJ2-5; lacking DNA, the TRBD1 call made by TCRdb goes unchecked. The CDR3 is made up of 13 amino acids. Germline V lookup: CDR1 MRHNA, CDR2 SNTAGT.

The chain links TRBV29-1 to TRBJ1-1; TCRdb calls TRBD1, which cannot be checked without DNA. The length of the CDR3 is 14 residues. Per the germline V gene, CDR1 is SQVTM and CDR2 is ANQGSEA. CDR3 sequence reads: CSERQGLLNTEAFF.

The chain employs TRBV6-1 and TRBJ1-3; TCRdb indicates TRBD1, and absent DNA this call remains unverified. Germline-derived CDR1 and CDR2 are MNHNS and SASEGT. CDR3 length equals 15 residues. CDR3 residues: CASTHLQDSGNTIYF.

The chain combines TRBV5-6 with TRBJ2-1; absent DNA, TCRdb's TRBD1 call cannot be checked. Per the germline V gene, CDR1 is SGHDT and CDR2 is YYEEEE. This CDR3 is built from 18 residues. The CDR3 sequence: CASSLDWTGRGRDDEQFF.

The V call is TRBV4-2, the J call TRBJ1-1. The germline CDR1 and CDR2 sequences are LGHNA and YNFKEQ. This CDR3 is 13 amino acids long. The CDR3 is CASSQDRGAEAFF.

The chain carries TRBV28 and TRBJ2-7. The germline V gene encodes CDR1 MDHEN and CDR2 SYDVKM. The CDR3 runs to 11 residues. The CDR3 protein is CASTGIHEQYF.